Following are 25 T cell receptor beta chains from one sample sequenced in a study of shared clonotypes between healthy human individuals. Here immunoSEQ multiplex PCR was the method, and the copy in TCRdb shows in-frame clones only, minus some. In the table there are some 2,000,000 clones, about 94% of which are singletons. Naive CD8 cells lacked CD45RO and underwent positive selection for CCR7, leaving out terminally differentiated effector memory CD45RA+ cells. The sequenced material came from naive CD8+ T cells sorted from blood. These TCRs come from a man younger than 30 in good health.

The V gene is TRBV28, the J gene TRBJ1-1; D remains unclear. The CDR3 spans 15 residues. The V and J ends lost 2 bases and 1 base respectively, with 11 bases between them. From germline, CDR1 is MDHEN and CDR2 SYDVKM. This chain's CDR3 is CASSLVGGKNTEAFF. CDR3 DNA sequence: TGTGCCAGCAGTTTAGTAGGTGGGAAGAACACTGAAGCTTTCTTT.

V gene TRBV18 combines with J gene TRBJ2-7, with TRBD2 identical over 12 bases. Germline V gene lookup returns CDR1 KGHSH and CDR2 LQKENI. After removal of 0 bases from V and 3 bases from J, the junction contained 6 bases not matched to a gene. This CDR3 has 17 residues. The CDR3 protein is CASSPPDSGLAGYEQYF. In nucleotides, the CDR3 is TGTGCCAGCTCACCACCTGATTCGGGACTAGCGGGCTACGAGCAGTACTTC.

In regard to this clone: The same CDR3 is also encoded by other DNA sequences in this sample. The V and J genes are TRBV19 and TRBJ2-3; D gene unclear. The CDR3 is 14 residues long. CDR1 LNHDA and CDR2 SQIVND come from the germline V gene (reference sequence). Trimming shortened V by 3 bases and J by 0 bases, and 7 bases separated the two germline ends. The CDR3 DNA follows: TGTGCCAGTAGTATTATCGGAAGCACAGATACGCAGTATTTT. It specifies CASSIIGSTDTQYF.

The chain is built from TRBV5-6 and TRBJ2-7; tentatively, D is TRBD2 (5 bases). Germline V gives CDR1 SGHDT, CDR2 YYEEEE. The CDR3 extends over 13 amino acids. Deletions cut 4 bases from V and 1 base from J, with 9 bases between. The CDR3 sequence is CASSQTTSYEQYF. The CDR3 DNA reads as TGTGCCAGCAGCCAGACTACTTCCTACGAGCAGTACTTC.

The chain joins TRBV6-6 to TRBJ2-1; no firm D call. Germline V lookup: CDR1 MNHNY, CDR2 SVGAGI (reference sequence). The CDR3 length is 13 residues. Trimming shortened V by 0 bases and J by 10 bases, and 10 bases separated the two germline ends. CDR3 sequence (DNA): TGTGCCAGCAGTTACTCGAGTATCGGCGAGCAGTTCTTC. Its translation is CASSYSSIGEQFF.

The CDR3 sequence is CASSQDEGTDTQYF. The CDR3 DNA is TGCGCCAGCAGCCAAGATGAGGGAACAGATACGCAGTATTTT. The V gene is TRBV4-1, the J gene TRBJ2-3; maybe TRBD2 (5 bases). V was pared by 0 bases and J by 3 bases, with 7 bases between. Looked up from germline, CDR1 is MGHRA and CDR2 is YSYEKL. There are 14 residues in the CDR3.

The chain is built from TRBV4-3 and TRBJ2-7; a possible D gene is TRBD1 (6 bases). The CDR3 has 16 amino acids. In germline, CDR1 is LGHNA, CDR2 YSLEER. The V end lost 4 bases, the J end lost 3 bases, and 19 bases lay between the germline ends. CDR3 region: CASSRPPWEGGYEQYF. DNA for the CDR3: TGCGCCAGCAGCCGCCCGCCATGGGAAGGGGGCTACGAGCAGTACTTC.

J is TRBJ1-1 and V is TRBV19; D remains unclear. CDR1 is LNHDA, CDR2 SQIVND, per germline (reference sequence). The CDR3 is 11 residues long. Trimming cost V 3 bases and J 5 bases, with 4 bases left between them. CDR3 sequence: CASSMWTEAFF. In DNA, the CDR3 is TGTGCCAGTAGTATGTGGACTGAAGCTTTCTTT.

The V gene is TRBV21-1, the J gene TRBJ2-1; TRBD2 is the table's D call, not checked against the DNA. TRBV21-1 is a pseudogene locus. This CDR3 comprises 16 residues. The CDR3 nucleotides are TGTGCCAGCACTGTGGGACTAGCGGGATACTACAATGAGCAGTTCTTC. Translating gives CASTVGLAGYYNEQFF.

The chain carries TRBV7-9 and TRBJ2-3; D is undetermined. CDR3 length equals 12 residues. CDR1 SEHNR and CDR2 FQNEAQ come from the germline V gene (reference sequence). V shed 5 bases and J shed 7 bases, with 10 bases lying between them. CDR3 in amino acids: CASSPETYTQYF. The DNA for the CDR3 is TGTGCCAGCAGCCCAGAGACGTATACGCAGTATTTT. Supplemented by reference TRBV7-9 and TRBJ2-3, the full variable domain reads DTGVSQNPRHKITKRGQNVTFRCDPISEHNRLYWYRQTLGQGPEFLTYFQNEAQLEKSRLLSDRFSAERPKGSFSTLEIQRTEQGDSAMYLCASSPETYTQYFGPGTRLTVL.

The V gene is TRBV5-1, the J gene TRBJ2-7; weak D call: TRBD1 (5 bases). Germline CDR1 SGHRS, CDR2 YFSETQ. The CDR3 has 16 amino acids. V lost 1 base to trimming and J lost 4 bases, with 18 bases between them. Here the CDR3 reads CASSLSFGQGGYEQYF. In DNA form, the CDR3 reads TGCGCCAGCAGCTTGTCGTTCGGCCAGGGTGGTTACGAGCAGTACTTC.

The chain carries TRBV6-6 and TRBJ1-2; perhaps TRBD1 as D (6 bases). CDR3 size: 16 residues. Germline V lookup: CDR1 MNHNY, CDR2 SVGAGI (reference sequence). V gave up 4 bases and J gave up 8 bases, with 23 bases separating them. The CDR3 here is CASSFPNEQGGLGYTF. The CDR3 DNA is TGTGCCAGCAGTTTCCCTAATGAACAGGGTGGGTTAGGCTACACCTTC.

This chain joins TRBV27 and TRBJ2-7; perhaps TRBD2 as D (6 bases). Germline-derived CDR1 and CDR2 are MNHEY and SMNVEV (reference sequence). The CDR3 runs 13 residues. Trimming cost V 7 bases and J 4 bases, with 14 bases left between them. The CDR3 region is CASNPFRGYEQYF. The CDR3, as DNA: TGTGCCAGCAACCCCTTCCGGGGGTACGAGCAGTACTTC.

This chain connects TRBV7-9 to TRBJ2-3, with 7 bases lining up with TRBD2. In germline, CDR1 is SEHNR, CDR2 FQNEAQ (reference sequence). Losses at the gene ends were 4 bases for V and 3 bases for J; bases not matched to a gene: 10. The CDR3 is made up of 16 amino acids. The CDR3 DNA follows: TGTGCCAGCAGCTCCACCTCTAGCGGCGTAACAGATACGCAGTATTTT. This gives the protein CASSSTSSGVTDTQYF.

The gene calls are TRBV30 and TRBJ2-1; D gene uncertain. The V gene's germline CDR1 is GTSNPN and CDR2 SVGIG (reference sequence). Trimming took 4 bases from V and 6 from J, leaving 19 bases between them. CDR3 length: 15 amino acids. This CDR3 reads CAWTPALVVFNEQFF. For the CDR3, the DNA is TGTGCCTGGACCCCAGCTTTGGTAGTATTCAATGAGCAGTTCTTC.

This chain joins TRBV10-3 and TRBJ1-5, with D possibly being TRBD1 (5 bases). This CDR3 has 17 residues. CDR1 is ENHRY, CDR2 SYGVKD, per germline. V gave up 0 bases and J gave up 0 bases, with 12 bases separating them. Here the CDR3 reads CAISESSRDFSNQPQHF. CDR3 bases: TGTGCCATCAGTGAGTCCAGCAGGGACTTTAGCAATCAGCCCCAGCATTTT.

The chain employs TRBV19 and TRBJ2-7, with D perhaps TRBD2 (5 bases). Germline loops: CDR1 LNHDA, CDR2 SQIVND (reference sequence). V was pared by 4 bases and J by 3 bases, with 13 bases between. CDR3 length equals 14 residues. For the CDR3, the DNA is TGTGCCAGTAGTACTAGGGAGCAGATCTACGAGCAGTACTTC. Protein product: CASSTREQIYEQYF.

The genes are TRBV27 and TRBJ2-1; TRBD1 agrees at 7 bases. CDR1 is MNHEY and CDR2 is SMNVEV in the germline V gene (reference sequence). The CDR3 spans 13 residues. Trimming at V came to 7 bases and at J to 9 bases, leaving 9 bases not matched to a gene. As DNA, the CDR3 is TGTGCCAGCAACCCCACAGGGGTTGGTGAGCAGTTCTTC. Its protein product is CASNPTGVGEQFF.

The chain uses TRBV2 and TRBJ2-7; D is possibly TRBD1 (5 bases). The CDR3 has 13 residues. Germline lookup yields CDR1 SNHLY and CDR2 FYNNEI. V was clipped by 7 bases and J by 4 bases, with 14 bases between them. The DNA of the CDR3 is TGTGCCAGCAACATAGGGGCTTTTTACGAGCAGTACTTC. This translates into CASNIGAFYEQYF.

Concerning this clone itself: Other DNA sequences in the same sample also yield this CDR3. This chain joins TRBV11-3 and TRBJ2-7, with 8 positions matching TRBD2. Germline trimming cut 5 bases from V and 1 base from J; bases unmatched to any gene: 13. The CDR3 sequence is 17 residues long. Germline lookup yields CDR1 SGHNT and CDR2 YENEEA. In DNA, the CDR3 is TGTGCCAGCAGCACCCGGACCAGCGGGAGTTCGTCCTACGAGCAGTACTTC. Amino acids: CASSTRTSGSSSYEQYF.

The chain carries TRBV11-2 and TRBJ1-1; D gene uncertain. Germline V gene sequence: CDR1 SGHAT, CDR2 FQNNGV. Trimming shortened V by 3 bases and J by 0 bases, and 5 bases separated the two germline ends. This CDR3 has 13 amino acids. The CDR3 region is CASSFAVNTEAFF. DNA for the CDR3: TGTGCCAGCAGCTTCGCGGTGAACACTGAAGCTTTCTTT.

DNA for the CDR3: TGTGCCAGCACCCCAACTAGCGGGGGCCAAGAGACCCAGTACTTC. Residues: CASTPTSGGQETQYF. The rearrangement joins TRBV7-2 to TRBJ2-5, with 11 bases lining up with TRBD2. Germline V gene data show CDR1 as SGHTA and CDR2 as FQGNSA. The ends lost 7 bases at V and 1 base at J; junction bases unmatched: 5. The CDR3 totals 15 residues.

This clone occurred once. This chain joins TRBV6-5 and TRBJ1-1; TRBD1 agrees at 10 bases. The germline gives CDR1 MNHEY, CDR2 SVGAGI. The CDR3 runs 15 residues. The ends lost 5 bases at V and 5 bases at J; junction bases unmatched: 8. CDR3 sequence reads: CASSIGDRGWTEAFF. The DNA for the CDR3 is TGTGCCAGCAGTATCGGGGACAGGGGCTGGACTGAAGCTTTCTTT.

Concerning this clone itself: Other DNA sequences in the same sample also yield this CDR3. This chain uses TRBV9 with TRBJ2-5; 8 bases are a match to TRBD1. CDR1 and CDR2 (germline): SGDLS, YYNGEE. V dropped 0 bases and J dropped 5; count of bases not matched to a gene: 3. This CDR3 spans 14 amino acids. The CDR3: CASSVGTGRETQYF. CDR3 coding DNA: TGTGCCAGCAGCGTAGGGACAGGGCGGGAGACCCAGTACTTC.

Points on this clone: The sample contains more than one DNA sequence encoding this CDR3. The rearrangement links TRBV4-3 to TRBJ2-1; 8 positions match TRBD2. V lost 4 bases and J lost 0; bases outside the gene matches: 2. CDR3 length equals 15 residues. The germline V gene has CDR1 LGHNA and CDR2 YSLEER. The CDR3 DNA follows: TGCGCCAGCAGCCCCAGCGGGAGCTCCTACAATGAGCAGTTCTTC. Translating it yields CASSPSGSSYNEQFF.